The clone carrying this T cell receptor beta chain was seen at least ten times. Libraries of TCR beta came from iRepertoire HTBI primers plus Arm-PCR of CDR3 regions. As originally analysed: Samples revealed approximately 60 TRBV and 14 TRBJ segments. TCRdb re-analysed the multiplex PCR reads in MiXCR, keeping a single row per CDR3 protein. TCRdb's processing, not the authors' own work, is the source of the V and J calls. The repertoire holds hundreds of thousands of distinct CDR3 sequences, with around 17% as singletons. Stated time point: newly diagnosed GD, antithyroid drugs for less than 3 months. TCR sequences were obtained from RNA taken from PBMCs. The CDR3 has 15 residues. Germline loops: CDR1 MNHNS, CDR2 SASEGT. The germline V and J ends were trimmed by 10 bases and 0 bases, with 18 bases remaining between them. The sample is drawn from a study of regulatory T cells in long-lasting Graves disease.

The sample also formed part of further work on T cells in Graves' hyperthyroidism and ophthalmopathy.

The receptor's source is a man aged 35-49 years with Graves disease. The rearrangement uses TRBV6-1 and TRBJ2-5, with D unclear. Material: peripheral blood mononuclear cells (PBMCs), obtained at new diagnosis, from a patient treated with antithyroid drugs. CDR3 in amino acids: CAISATFFNQETQYF. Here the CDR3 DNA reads TGTGCCATCTCAGCCACGTTTTTTAACCAAGAGACCCAGTACTTC.